This record looks at one T cell receptor (beta chain) sequence and its context. The repertoire was sequenced with immunoSEQ multiplex PCR; TCRdb's copy has only in-frame clones and lacks some. The data show around 80,000 clones, about 91% seen once. This CDR3 is built from 13 residues. The V gene's germline CDR1 is SGHVS and CDR2 FNYEAQ. V dropped 1 base and J dropped 6 bases, with 10 bases sitting between them. The data were obtained in a study of T cell changes during pregnancy in multiple sclerosis. The chain joins TRBV7-6 to TRBJ2-7; no firm D call. Source: peripheral blood, taken before pregnancy. This receptor was obtained from a female donor with multiple sclerosis, enrolled in a pregnancy study. CDR3 loop: CASSLGQAVEQYF. The CDR3 bases are TGTGCCAGCAGCTTAGGGCAGGCAGTCGAGCAGTACTTC.